This T cell receptor beta chain was recorded in a study of T-cell reconstitution after alpha-beta-depleted transplantation in children. Trimming shortened V by 5 bases and J by 6 bases, and 10 bases separated the two germline ends. The CDR3 length is 11 residues. The V gene's germline CDR1 is SQVTM and CDR2 ANQGSEA. Molecular barcoding with unique molecular identifiers was used for the TCRbeta library. One entry per CDR3 protein results from TCRdb running MiXCR on the PCR reads. The sample yields approximately 290,000 distinct CDR3 sequences, 11% seen once. Remarks on this clonotype: The CDR3 end shows no conserved phenylalanine or tryptophan, and so a read error is likely.

This clonotype originated in a male patient between 2 and 10 years old who had a stem cell transplant for chronic granulomatous disease, so the T cells may come from the graft donor. The chain carries TRBV29-1 and TRBJ1-2; no reliable D call. The sample here was peripheral blood, taken 180 days after TCRalphabeta/CD19-depleted stem cell transplant. CDR3 region: CSVPGNDGYTL. The DNA of the CDR3 is TGCAGCGTTCCGGGGAATGATGGCTACACCTTA.